Presented here are 27 T cell receptor beta chains from one specimen sequenced in a study of blood T cell repertoires in COVID-19. Repertoires were generated with immunoSEQ multiplex PCR, while TCRdb's copy carries only in-frame clones and drops some. The data contain about 180,000 clones, approximately 85% of them singletons. What was sequenced was PBMCs or T cells enriched from blood (not recorded which). These receptors originate from a woman between 25 and 40 years old who had recovered from COVID-19.

J is TRBJ2-1 and V is TRBV6-5, with TRBD2 matching over 8 bases. J lost 9 bases, V lost 9 bases, and 13 bases had no gene match. CDR3 length equals 14 residues. Germline V lookup: CDR1 MNHEY, CDR2 SVGAGI. The CDR3 sequence: CASRPGTRYAEQFF. CDR3 bases: TGTGCCAGTAGGCCCGGGACTAGATATGCTGAGCAGTTCTTC.

This clone was found once. The rearrangement uses TRBV19 and TRBJ1-2, with TRBD1 identical over 8 bases. J was trimmed by 4 bases and V by 7 bases; bases with no gene match: 8. This CDR3 contains 14 residues. Germline V lookup: CDR1 LNHDA, CDR2 SQIVND (reference sequence). The CDR3 reads CASMDRASSYGYTF. The CDR3 nucleotides are TGTGCCAGTATGGACAGGGCGTCGAGCTATGGCTACACCTTC.

This rearrangement joins TRBV24-1 to TRBJ1-2; D is perhaps TRBD1 (6 bases). The V end was cut by 3 bases, the J end by 6 bases, with 13 bases between. CDR1 and CDR2 from the germline V gene are KGHDR and SFDVKD. The CDR3 loop spans 14 amino acids. The CDR3 protein is CATSDTRDIHGYTF. CDR3 sequence (DNA): TGTGCCACCAGTGATACCCGGGACATTCATGGCTACACCTTC.

The V and J genes are TRBV18 and TRBJ2-7; D may be TRBD1 (5 bases). This CDR3 is built from 14 residues. Germline CDR1 KGHSH, CDR2 LQKENI. The V and J ends lost 3 bases and 4 bases respectively, with 13 bases between them. The CDR3 loop is CASSPAGNGYEQYF. The CDR3 DNA reads as TGTGCCAGCTCACCGGCAGGGAACGGGTACGAGCAGTACTTC.

In its sample, this clone was seen once. V usage is TRBV7-2 and J usage is TRBJ2-1; D remains unclear. Germline V gene sequence: CDR1 SGHTA, CDR2 FQGNSA. This CDR3 is built from 15 residues. Trimming shortened V by 1 base and J by 4 bases, and 11 bases separated the two germline ends. The CDR3 protein is CASSLEPTLYNEQFF. The DNA for the CDR3 is TGTGCCAGCAGCTTAGAACCTACTTTGTACAATGAGCAGTTCTTC.

V usage is TRBV6-5 and J usage is TRBJ2-7; D possibly corresponds to TRBD2 (5 bases). The V gene lost 2 bases and the J gene lost 3 bases, with 14 bases spanning the gap. CDR3 size: 15 residues. Germline assignment: CDR1 MNHEY and CDR2 SVGAGI. The CDR3 DNA follows: TGTGCCAGCAGTTACATCAGCGGAGCCAACTACGAGCAGTACTTC. It translates to CASSYISGANYEQYF.

The rearrangement joins TRBV5-6 to TRBJ1-2; D might be TRBD1 (5 bases). Trimming pared 7 bases from V and 3 bases from J, leaving 10 bases between. This CDR3 has 12 residues. In germline, CDR1 is SGHDT, CDR2 YYEEEE. The chain's CDR3 is CASFREDYGYTF. CDR3 nucleotides: TGTGCCAGCTTCAGGGAGGACTATGGCTACACCTTC. Supplemented by reference TRBV5-6 and TRBJ1-2, the full variable domain reads DAGVTQSPTHLIKTRGQQVTLRCSPKSGHDTVSWYQQALGQGPQFIFQYYEEEERQRGNFPDRFSGHQFPNYSSELNVNALLLGDSALYLCASFREDYGYTFGSGTRLTVV.

This clone was counted once. V usage is TRBV7-3 and J usage is TRBJ2-1, with D possibly being TRBD1 (6 bases). CDR3 size: 14 residues. The V gene's germline CDR1 is SGHTA and CDR2 FQGTGA. V was shortened by 2 bases and J by 7 bases, with 12 bases between the two germline ends. In nucleotides, the CDR3 is TGTGCCAGCAGCTTAGGTGGGGGCCTGAATGAGCAGTTCTTC. It specifies CASSLGGGLNEQFF.

The chain has TRBV6-2 or TRBV6-3 and TRBJ2-2; 11 nucleotides agree with TRBD2. Germline CDR1 MNHEY, CDR2 SVGEGT. Trimming took 5 bases from V and 3 from J; bases not matched to a gene: 8. CDR3 size: 17 residues. DNA for the CDR3: TGTGCCAGCAGTGCGGCTAGCGGGAGGAAGGACACCGGGGAGCTGTTTTTT. It codes for CASSAASGRKDTGELFF.

The chain recombines TRBV24-1 with TRBJ2-1; the match to TRBD2 covers 11 bases. Looked up from germline, CDR1 is KGHDR and CDR2 is SFDVKD. V lost 3 bases and J lost 6; bases outside the gene matches: 12. The CDR3 spans 18 residues. The CDR3 DNA sequence: TGTGCCACCAGTGATCCCTCGGGACTAGCGGCGAGGGTCAATGAGCAGTTCTTC. Translated, it gives CATSDPSGLAARVNEQFF.

This chain connects TRBV18 to TRBJ2-7; perhaps TRBD1 as D (5 bases). The germline V gene has CDR1 KGHSH and CDR2 LQKENI. Between the trimmed V and J ends, which lost 4 bases and 0 bases, there was a span of 7 bases. This CDR3 has 13 residues. DNA of the CDR3: TGTGCCAGCTCACGACAGAGCTCCTACGAGCAGTACTTC. This encodes CASSRQSSYEQYF. The full variable domain, rest sourced from reference TRBV18 and TRBJ2-7, is NAGVMQNPRHLVRRRGQEARLRCSPMKGHSHVYWYRQLPEEGLKFMVYLQKENIIDESGMPKERFSAEFPKEGPSILRIQQVVRGDSAAYFCASSRQSSYEQYFGPGTRLTVT.

This clone occurred once. This chain joins TRBV28 and TRBJ2-7; 7 bases line up with TRBD2. Germline CDR1 MDHEN, CDR2 SYDVKM. Trimming at V came to 3 bases and at J to 4 bases, leaving 9 bases not matched to a gene. The CDR3 runs 15 residues. CDR3 region: CASSLGGRSEYEQYF. DNA for the CDR3: TGTGCCAGCAGTTTGGGCGGGAGAAGCGAATACGAGCAGTACTTC.

This chain uses TRBV11-3 with TRBJ1-1; D is possibly TRBD1 (5 bases). V shed 4 bases and J shed 7 bases, with 10 bases lying between them. The germline CDR1 and CDR2 sequences are SGHNT and YENEEA. The CDR3 extends over 12 amino acids. This CDR3 reads CASSSGGGEAFF. Written as DNA, the CDR3 is TGTGCCAGCAGCTCCGGGGGGGGTGAAGCTTTCTTT.

The chain is built from TRBV5-1 and TRBJ2-5, with 8 bases that match TRBD2. CDR3 size: 14 residues. Germline trimming cut 7 bases from V and 3 bases from J; bases unmatched to any gene: 8. In germline, CDR1 is SGHRS, CDR2 YFSETQ. CDR3 region: CASGGGGRKETQYF. The CDR3 bases are TGCGCCAGCGGGGGTGGCGGGAGGAAAGAGACCCAGTACTTC.

This clone came up once. V usage is TRBV6-4 and J usage is TRBJ2-2; 7 bases are a match to TRBD2. From germline, CDR1 is MRHNA and CDR2 SNTAGT. The junction had 6 bases not matched to a gene; V was cut back by 4 bases and J by 7 bases. The CDR3 loop spans 14 amino acids. CDR3 sequence: CASSARESGGELFF. The CDR3 bases are TGTGCCAGCAGTGCGCGGGAGTCCGGCGGGGAGCTGTTTTTT.

This clone was observed once. The rearrangement links TRBV10-2 to TRBJ2-4, with TRBD1 matching over 9 bases. The V and J ends lost 1 base and 8 bases, in that order; junction bases with no gene match: 15. The germline gives CDR1 WSHSY, CDR2 SAAADI. This CDR3 spans 18 amino acids. In DNA, the CDR3 is TGCGCCAGCAGTGAGTGGGGGGATACAGGGGGCATCCGTGACATTCAGTACTTC. It specifies CASSEWGDTGGIRDIQYF.

The V and J genes are TRBV6-5 and TRBJ2-1, with D uncertain. V lost 2 bases and J lost 4, with 15 bases in between. The germline V gene has CDR1 MNHEY and CDR2 SVGAGI. CDR3 size: 16 residues. CDR3 protein: CASSYRVEAVYNEQFF. Written as DNA, the CDR3 is TGTGCCAGCAGTTACCGCGTTGAGGCAGTTTACAATGAGCAGTTCTTC.

The rearrangement uses TRBV6-5 and TRBJ1-4; 9 bases agree with TRBD1. From germline, CDR1 is MNHEY and CDR2 SVGAGI. After removal of 6 bases from V and 8 bases from J, the junction contained 7 bases not matched to a gene. The CDR3 runs to 14 residues. Here the CDR3 DNA reads TGTGCCAGCAGGTCGACAGGGGGAAGGGAAAAACTGTTTTTT. Protein: CASRSTGGREKLFF.

The chain recombines TRBV10-3 with TRBJ2-3, with TRBD2 matching over 7 bases. Looked up from germline, CDR1 is ENHRY and CDR2 is SYGVKD. The V segment lost 8 bases and the J segment 0 bases; nucleotides outside the gene matches: 8. The CDR3 contains 15 residues. CDR3 residues: CAIGRSSGSTDTQYF. The DNA for the CDR3 is TGTGCCATCGGGCGAAGTAGCGGGAGCACAGATACGCAGTATTTT.

The chain couples TRBV7-8 to TRBJ2-7; D uncertain. There are 13 residues in the CDR3. Trimming shortened V by 4 bases and J by 5 bases, and 12 bases separated the two germline ends. Germline CDR1 and CDR2: SGHVS and FQNEAQ. CDR3 residues: CASSSFSRNEQYF. The CDR3, as DNA: TGTGCCAGCAGCTCCTTTTCTAGGAACGAGCAGTACTTC.

Written as DNA, the CDR3 is TGTGCCAGCAGCCAAAGACAGGCAAACACCGGGGAGCTGTTTTTT. Translated, it gives CASSQRQANTGELFF. The genes are TRBV3-1 (or the pseudogene TRBV3-2) and TRBJ2-2; D is perhaps TRBD1 (6 bases). This CDR3 is 15 amino acids long. V shed 2 bases and J shed 2 bases, with 9 bases lying between them. CDR1 LGHDT and CDR2 YNNKEL come from the germline V gene (reference sequence).

The chain links TRBV24-1 to TRBJ2-4; 9 nucleotides agree with TRBD1. V was clipped by 3 bases and J by 2 bases; unmatched bases: 4. Per germline, CDR1 KGHDR and CDR2 SFDVKD. The CDR3 extends over 16 amino acids. In DNA, the CDR3 is TGTGCCACCAGTGATCCAGGACAGGGGACCAAAAACATTCAGTACTTC. This encodes CATSDPGQGTKNIQYF.

This chain joins TRBV18 and TRBJ1-2, with 9 bases fitting TRBD1. CDR3 length equals 14 residues. The junction had 6 bases not matched to a gene; V was cut back by 5 bases and J by 5 bases. The germline V gene has CDR1 KGHSH and CDR2 LQKENI. In DNA, the CDR3 is TGTGCCAGCTCAACTGGGACAGGGTTTTATGGCTACACCTTC. Protein: CASSTGTGFYGYTF. Together with reference TRBV18 and TRBJ1-2, the CDR3 gives the full variable domain: NAGVMQNPRHLVRRRGQEARLRCSPMKGHSHVYWYRQLPEEGLKFMVYLQKENIIDESGMPKERFSAEFPKEGPSILRIQQVVRGDSAAYFCASSTGTGFYGYTFGSGTRLTVV.

The V call is TRBV7-8, the J call TRBJ2-6, with D unclear. V was clipped by 3 bases and J by 0 bases, with 3 bases between them. Germline V gene lookup returns CDR1 SGHVS and CDR2 FQNEAQ. This CDR3 region has 14 residues. This chain's CDR3 is CASSFNSGANVLTF. CDR3 DNA sequence: TGTGCCAGCAGCTTTAACTCTGGGGCCAACGTCCTGACTTTC.

The chain couples TRBV6-1 to TRBJ1-2; D remains unclear. Trimming left V 0 bases short and J 8 bases short, with 4 bases between. This CDR3 contains 11 residues. CDR1 MNHNS and CDR2 SASEGT come from the germline V gene. The DNA of the CDR3 is TGTGCCAGCAGTGAAGCGCAGGGCTACACCTTC. This gives the protein CASSEAQGYTF.

Only one count was recorded for this clone. The genes are TRBV19 and TRBJ2-7, with D tentatively TRBD1 (6 bases). The CDR3 is 15 residues long. The V and J ends lost 0 bases and 0 bases respectively, with 9 bases between them. Germline CDR1 is LNHDA and CDR2 is SQIVND (reference sequence). This CDR3 reads CASSIEYRASYEQYF. DNA of the CDR3: TGTGCCAGTAGTATAGAGTACAGGGCCTCCTACGAGCAGTACTTC.

The chain employs TRBV20-1 and TRBJ2-1; 11 bases match TRBD2. Germline values: CDR1 DFQATT, CDR2 SNEGSKA (reference sequence). V lost 3 bases and J lost 7; bases outside the gene matches: 14. The CDR3 is 17 residues long. The CDR3 coding sequence is TGCAGTGCTAGTCGCCTCTCTCTAGCGGGAGGTAGGAATGAGCAGTTCTTC. It translates to CSASRLSLAGGRNEQFF.